This TCR beta chain stems from a study of vaccination and CD4 T cells after COVID-19. With the Oncomine TCR Beta short-read assay, DNA from cultured CD4+ T cells was sequenced. TCRdb reanalysed the PCR reads using MiXCR and keeps one entry per CDR3 protein. The sample yields over 15,000 distinct CDR3 sequences, approximately 68% seen once. Turning to this clonotype: The antigen is unknown.

Treatment in this sample: approximately nine-day PBMC culture with coronavirus spike peptide pools or control peptides (ViraFEST assay). Sequenced: CD4+ T cells from blood, cultured in vitro. The TCR comes from a human donor who had recovered from COVID-19.

The CDR3 nucleotides read TGCAGTGGGGGTGCGTCCTCCTACGAGCAGTACTTC. Protein product: CSGGASSYEQYF. V is TRBV20-1 and J is TRBJ2-7; the D is unclear. This CDR3 comprises 12 residues. V was pared by 7 bases and J by 0 bases, with 10 bases between. Germline loops: CDR1 DFQATT, CDR2 SNEGSKA (reference sequence).